The sequence of this TCR beta chain was determined in a study of blood T cell repertoires in COVID-19. Study background: Material from acute and convalescent COVID-19 was sourced from the United States, Italy and Spain. PBMCs, B-cell-depleted T cells, or T cells provided the cDNA or gDNA that made up the material.

Per the authors' pipeline: Reference gene primer amplification gave estimated nucleated cell counts. Here immunoSEQ multiplex PCR was the method, and the copy in TCRdb shows in-frame clones only, minus some. Clone size and the V and J calls come from that table; the DNA yielded D and trimming. The top ten clones hold 2% to 2.5% of a sample with 250,000 to 350,000 clones, about nine tenths of them seen once. A single count supports this clone. Germline V gene sequence: CDR1 GTSNPN, CDR2 SVGIG (reference sequence). The CDR3 covers 15 residues. V was pared by 4 bases and J by 1 base, with 17 bases between.

This TCR was sampled from a woman between 45 and 65 years old who had recovered from COVID-19. Source material: peripheral blood. The J gene is TRBJ2-7, the V gene TRBV30; D may be TRBD1 (6 bases). For the CDR3, the DNA is TGTGCCTGGACCCCATCGGACAGAATTTCCTACGAGCAGTACTTC. Translated: CAWTPSDRISYEQYF.